This TCR beta chain was obtained from a study of blood T cell repertoires in COVID-19. Whole-study context: Specimens from acute and convalescent COVID-19 originated in the United States, Italy and Spain. T cells, B-cell-depleted T cells, or PBMCs provided the cDNA or gDNA that served as material.

This CDR3 region has 12 residues. Per germline, CDR1 KGHDR and CDR2 SFDVKD. V was clipped by 5 bases and J by 4 bases, with 7 bases between them. Authors' processing steps: Amplification of reference gene primers provided the estimated nucleated cell counts. Clones were sequenced by immunoSEQ multiplex PCR, and TCRdb holds only the in-frame ones, with some missing. Clone size and V and J calls were adopted from that table, with D and trimming inferred from the DNA. Counted here are 45,000 to 60,000 clones, approximately 83% occurring once; the ten biggest clones make up about a tenth. Patients from Seattle were sampled longitudinally, starting during active infection.

The TCR originated in an elderly man with COVID-19, enrolled during active disease. Sequencing was carried out using peripheral blood. The V call is TRBV24-1, the J call TRBJ1-2; D uncertain. The CDR3 nucleotides read TGTGCCACCAGTGTGGGCAGCTATGGCTACACCTTC. Translating it yields CATSVGSYGYTF.